A selection of T cell receptor beta chains follows, all from one sample in a study of blood T cell repertoires in COVID-19. Sequencing used immunoSEQ multiplex PCR; TCRdb keeps in-frame clones, though not all of them. Seen here are a few hundred thousand clones, roughly 83% observed once, and the top ten hold about 9%. The sample comprised peripheral blood. The receptors were sampled from an elderly man with acute or convalescent COVID-19. Each CDR3 is given with its conserved first and last residue. Fields, in order: D gene, J gene, V gene, clone size, CDR3 protein, CDR3 DNA. D genes are given only for firm matches. Size is stated for part of the rows, as once, few or many counts, or as a class when the clone is expanded.

TRBD1 TRBJ2-7 TRBV7-9 NA CASSSGTGAYEQYF TGTGCCAGCAGCTCCGGGACAGGAGCCTACGAGCAGTACTTC
NA TRBJ1-6 TRBV9 NA CASSVEPLSSYNSPLHF TGTGCCAGCAGCGTAGAACCCTTGAGCTCCTATAATTCACCCCTCCACTTT
TRBD1 TRBJ1-1 TRBV11-3 NA CASSSSRGGNTEAFF TGTGCCAGCAGCTCCTCGAGAGGGGGCAACACTGAAGCTTTCTTT
TRBD1 TRBJ2-2 TRBV19 NA CASSPGTGNTGELFF TGTGCCAGTAGTCCCGGGACAGGTAACACCGGGGAGCTGTTTTTT
TRBD2 TRBJ2-2 TRBV6-4 NA CASKGLAGSTGELFF TGTGCCAGCAAGGGCCTAGCGGGTTCCACCGGGGAGCTGTTTTTT
NA TRBJ1-6 TRBV3-1/TRBV3-2 NA CASSQVEGSNSPLHF TGTGCCAGCAGCCAAGTAGAGGGATCGAACTCACCCCTCCACTTT
NA TRBJ2-3 TRBV4-1 NA CASSQERSGTFIDTQYF TGCGCCAGCAGCCAAGAAAGGTCAGGTACCTTTATCGATACGCAGTATTTT
TRBD1 TRBJ1-6 TRBV28 NA CASRYRDRVNSPLHF TGTGCCAGCAGATACCGGGACAGAGTTAATTCACCCCTCCACTTT
TRBD2 TRBJ2-7 TRBV4-2 NA CASSQEYRTSGSYEQYF TGTGCCAGCAGCCAAGAATATAGGACTAGCGGTTCCTACGAGCAGTACTTC
TRBD1 TRBJ1-2 TRBV24-1 NA CATSGGQGGTYGYTF TGTGCCACCAGTGGGGGACAGGGAGGAACCTATGGCTACACCTTC
NA TRBJ1-5 TRBV30 NA CAWSREGQPQHF TGTGCCTGGAGTAGGGAGGGTCAGCCCCAGCATTTT
NA TRBJ1-1 TRBV12-3/TRBV12-4 NA CASSLKGGTEAFF TGTGCCAGCAGTTTAAAGGGAGGAACTGAAGCTTTCTTT
NA TRBJ2-3 TRBV21-1 NA CASSKERPGRGDTQYF TGTGCCAGCAGCAAAGAAAGGCCAGGGCGAGGAGATACGCAGTATTTT
NA TRBJ1-6 TRBV19 NA CASSIGGPRGRSRPLHF TGTGCCAGTAGTATAGGTGGGCCGCGGGGCCGGTCTAGACCCCTCCACTTT
NA TRBJ2-7 TRBV7-6 NA CASSPPGQYLIYEQYF TGTGCCAGCAGCCCACCTGGACAGTACCTCATCTACGAGCAGTACTTC
NA TRBJ2-7 TRBV5-8 once CASSFRVRDKQYF TGTGCCAGCAGCTTCCGAGTGCGTGACAAGCAGTACTTC
TRBD2 TRBJ2-3 TRBV30 few CAWSVGTSGDTDTQYF TGTGCCTGGAGTGTAGGGACTAGCGGGGACACAGATACGCAGTATTTT
NA TRBJ2-7 TRBV27 NA CASRARHNYEQYF TGTGCCAGCAGGGCCAGGCATAACTACGAGCAGTACTTC
TRBD2 TRBJ2-2 TRBV5-4 NA CASSSPGGGVNTGELFF TGTGCCAGCAGCTCCCCCGGGGGGGGAGTGAACACCGGGGAGCTGTTTTTT
NA TRBJ1-5 TRBV18 NA CASSPRVTDTNQPQHF TGTGCCAGCTCACCACGGGTAACAGATACAAATCAGCCCCAGCATTTT
TRBD1 TRBJ1-5 TRBV18 NA CASSPVGQGHQPQHF TGTGCCAGCTCACCTGTGGGACAGGGTCATCAGCCCCAGCATTTT
NA TRBJ2-7 TRBV2 few CASRQGASYEQYF TGTGCCAGCAGACAGGGTGCCTCCTACGAGCAGTACTTC
NA TRBJ1-2 TRBV19 NA CASSDSGGLGPSYGYTF TGTGCCAGTAGTGACTCGGGGGGGCTTGGCCCCTCGTATGGCTACACCTTC
TRBD1 TRBJ1-2 TRBV7-9 NA CASSSGQIYGYTF TGTGCCAGCAGCTCGGGACAGATCTATGGCTACACCTTC
NA TRBJ2-7 TRBV5-1 once CASSPGPYSYEQYF TGCGCCAGCAGCCCAGGGCCCTACTCCTACGAGCAGTACTTC
NA TRBJ1-2 TRBV6-5 NA CASSRRPRLGGYTF TGTGCCAGCAGTCGGAGACCCCGTTTGGGTGGCTACACCTTC
TRBD1 TRBJ1-5 TRBV19 NA CASSDRGPNQPQHF TGTGCCAGCTCGGACAGGGGCCCCAATCAGCCCCAGCATTTT
NA TRBJ1-6 TRBV19 NA CASSINVHGYNSPLHF TGTGCCAGTAGTATCAACGTCCACGGGTATAATTCACCCCTCCACTTT
TRBD1 TRBJ1-2 TRBV28 once CASSLQGASNYGYTF TGTGCCAGCAGTCTACAGGGGGCTTCTAACTATGGCTACACCTTC
TRBD2 TRBJ2-3 TRBV6-1 NA CASSSTSGHTDTQYF TGTGCCAGCAGTTCGACTAGCGGACACACAGATACGCAGTATTTT
NA TRBJ2-4 TRBV28 NA CASSPHRARAKNIQYF TGTGCCAGCAGCCCTCACAGGGCTAGAGCCAAAAACATTCAGTACTTC
NA TRBJ1-2 TRBV6-5 once CASRVGQFLGYTF TGTGCCAGCAGGGTTGGACAGTTTTTAGGCTACACCTTC
NA TRBJ1-1 TRBV19 NA CASSRLVSAQGLNTEAFF TGTGCCAGTAGTCGTCTCGTCTCCGCCCAGGGGCTGAACACTGAAGCTTTCTTT
NA TRBJ2-3 TRBV9 NA CASSVGLITDTQYF TGTGCCAGCAGCGTAGGGCTTATCACAGATACGCAGTATTTT
NA TRBJ2-4 TRBV3-1/TRBV3-2 once CASSQDYSVAKNIQYF TGTGCCAGCAGCCAAGACTACAGTGTAGCCAAAAACATTCAGTACTTC
NA TRBJ2-3 TRBV7-9 NA CASRIGQGLDTQYF TGTGCCAGCAGGATAGGGCAGGGGCTTGATACGCAGTATTTT
TRBD1 TRBJ2-2 TRBV7-9 NA CASSLALDRAGELFF TGTGCCAGCAGCTTAGCACTTGACAGGGCCGGGGAGCTGTTTTTT
NA TRBJ2-3 TRBV19 NA CASSLAQVFSTDTQYF TGTGCCAGTAGTCTTGCTCAGGTGTTTAGCACAGATACGCAGTATTTT
TRBD2 TRBJ2-3 TRBV11-2 NA CASTRGGWNTQYF TGTGCCAGCACCCGGGGGGGGTGGAATACGCAGTATTTT
TRBD1 TRBJ1-5 TRBV29-1 NA CSVGGQGDQPQHF TGCAGCGTTGGGGGACAGGGGGATCAGCCCCAGCATTTT
NA TRBJ1-3 TRBV3-1/TRBV3-2 NA CASSQDNLISLRNTIYF TGTGCCAGCAGCCAAGATAACCTAATATCACTGAGAAACACCATATATTTT
TRBD1 TRBJ2-1 TRBV3-1/TRBV3-2 NA CASSHGQGLGNEQFF TGTGCCAGCAGCCATGGACAGGGTTTGGGCAATGAGCAGTTCTTC
NA TRBJ1-2 TRBV18 NA CASSRQGYGYTF TGTGCCAGCTCACGGCAGGGTTATGGCTACACCTTC
NA TRBJ1-1 TRBV27 NA CASSLYSMNTEAFF TGTGCCAGCAGTTTATACAGCATGAACACTGAAGCTTTCTTT
TRBD1 TRBJ1-6 TRBV18 NA CASSSGTGGAESPLHF TGTGCCAGCTCATCCGGGACAGGGGGCGCGGAATCACCCCTCCACTTT
NA TRBJ2-1 TRBV5-1 NA CASSLGTRYNEQFF TGCGCCAGCAGCTTGGGGACACGTTACAATGAGCAGTTCTTC